This T cell receptor beta chain emerged from a study of T cell changes during pregnancy in multiple sclerosis. Produced via immunoSEQ multiplex PCR; TCRdb's table is partial and in-frame only. The repertoire holds about 83,000 clones, with roughly 96% as singletons. CDR3 size: 14 residues. CDR1 GTSNPN and CDR2 SVGIG come from the germline V gene (reference sequence). The ends lost 2 bases at V and 3 bases at J; junction bases unmatched: 7. Material: peripheral blood, obtained in the second trimester of pregnancy. This clonotype was obtained from a female donor with multiple sclerosis, enrolled in a pregnancy study. The V gene is TRBV30, the J gene TRBJ2-7; 7 bases fit TRBD2. As DNA, the CDR3 is TGTGCCTGGAGTTTTGGGGGGGTCCGCTACGAGCAGTACTTC. Protein: CAWSFGGVRYEQYF.